The clone carrying this TCR beta chain showed up just a few times. TCRdb reprocessed the 5' RACE reads with MiXCR, giving one entry per CDR3 protein. The sample lists about 63,000 distinct CDR3 sequences; roughly 16% were seen once. The data are from a study of T cells of healthy individuals. Between the trimmed V and J ends, which lost 5 bases and 0 bases, there was a span of 5 bases. CDR3 size: 13 residues. CDR1 is MRHNA, CDR2 SNTAGT, per germline. The V and J genes are TRBV6-4 and TRBJ2-1; no firm D call. This receptor was taken from a human donor in good health. The CDR3 region is CASSLTSYNEQFF. CDR3 in DNA: TGTGCCAGCAGTCTTACCTCCTACAATGAGCAGTTCTTC.